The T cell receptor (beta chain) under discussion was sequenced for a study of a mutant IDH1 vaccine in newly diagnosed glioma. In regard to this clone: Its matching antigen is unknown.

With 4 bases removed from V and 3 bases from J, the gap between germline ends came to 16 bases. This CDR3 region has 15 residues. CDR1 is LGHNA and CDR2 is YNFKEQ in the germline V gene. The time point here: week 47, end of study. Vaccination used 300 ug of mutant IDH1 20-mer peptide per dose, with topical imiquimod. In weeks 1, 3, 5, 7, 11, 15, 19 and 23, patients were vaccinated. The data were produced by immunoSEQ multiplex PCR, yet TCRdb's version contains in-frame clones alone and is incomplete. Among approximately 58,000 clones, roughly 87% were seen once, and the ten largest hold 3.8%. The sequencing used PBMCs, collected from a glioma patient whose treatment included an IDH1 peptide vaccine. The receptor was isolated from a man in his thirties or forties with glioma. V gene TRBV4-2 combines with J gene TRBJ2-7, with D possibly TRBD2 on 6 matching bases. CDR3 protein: CASSPLDGGNYEQYF. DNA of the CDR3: TGTGCCAGCAGCCCGCTCGACGGGGGTAACTACGAGCAGTACTTC.